One and the same sample provided the 18 T cell receptor beta chains below, sequenced in a study of T cell responses to AZD1222 COVID-19 vaccine. Data came from immunoSEQ multiplex PCR; TCRdb stores just in-frame clones and leaves some out. This sample has more than 120,000 clones; around 90% occur once, and the top ten carry 1.5% to 2%. The sample consisted of peripheral blood, taken 28 days after the second AZD1222 dose. These receptors were collected from an adult who received the AZD1222 COVID-19 vaccine.

V and J are TRBV5-4 and TRBJ2-2; 12 nucleotides line up with TRBD2. The CDR3 extends over 18 amino acids. V gave up 4 bases and J gave up 6 bases; unmatched junction bases: 13. The V gene's germline CDR1 is SGHNT and CDR2 YYREEE (reference sequence). CDR3 loop: CASSPTSGGFSPAGELFF. CDR3 coding DNA: TGTGCCAGCAGCCCGACTAGCGGGGGTTTCTCACCGGCCGGGGAGCTGTTTTTT.

V is TRBV6-5 and J is TRBJ1-2, with TRBD1 matching 9 bases. There are 14 residues in the CDR3. Germline lookup yields CDR1 MNHEY and CDR2 SVGAGI. V was pared by 4 bases and J by 7 bases, with 7 bases of the junction left unmatched. Written as DNA, the CDR3 is TGTGCCAGCAGTTTGTCCGGGACAGGGATTGGCTACACCTTC. This sequence encodes CASSLSGTGIGYTF.

This clone was recorded once. This chain connects TRBV28 to TRBJ1-1; unclear D gene. This CDR3 contains 15 residues. V was clipped by 6 bases and J by 1 base, with 15 bases between them. CDR1 is MDHEN, CDR2 SYDVKM, per germline. In nucleotides, the CDR3 is TGTGCCAGCAGCCTCCGGCAGCCGGGGAACACTGAAGCTTTCTTT. It translates to CASSLRQPGNTEAFF.

This clone was detected a few times. The chain links TRBV10-3 to TRBJ2-1; D is perhaps TRBD1 (6 bases). V was cut by 6 bases and J by 7 bases, with 13 bases left in between. Germline V gives CDR1 ENHRY, CDR2 SYGVKD. The CDR3 has 13 residues. The DNA of the CDR3 is TGTGCCATCAGGGACAGTCGTAGGAATGAGCAGTTCTTC. It encodes CAIRDSRRNEQFF.

The V gene is TRBV28, the J gene TRBJ1-2; 10 nucleotides agree with TRBD1. Germline V gene lookup returns CDR1 MDHEN and CDR2 SYDVKM. The CDR3 contains 15 residues. After removal of 5 bases from V and 4 bases from J, the junction contained 7 bases not matched to a gene. CDR3 sequence reads: CASSRQGAGVYGYTF. DNA of the CDR3: TGTGCCAGCAGTCGACAGGGGGCTGGAGTCTATGGCTACACCTTC.

The chain carries TRBV6-1 and TRBJ1-2, with unresolved D. The CDR3 has 14 amino acids. V lost 0 bases and J lost 4, with 9 bases in between. CDR1 and CDR2 (germline): MNHNS, SASEGT. The CDR3 DNA follows: TGTGCCAGCAGTGAAGCCCCGGGGTTCTATGGCTACACCTTC. Protein: CASSEAPGFYGYTF.

The gene calls are TRBV20-1 and TRBJ1-2; no reliable D call. The CDR3 consists of 11 residues. The germline CDR1 and CDR2 sequences are DFQATT and SNEGSKA (reference sequence). Trimming removed 3 bases at V and 6 bases at J, with 8 bases between. This CDR3 reads CSASAPNGYTF. The DNA of the CDR3 is TGCAGTGCTAGCGCTCCAAATGGCTACACCTTC.

The gene calls are TRBV27 and TRBJ1-2; D uncertain. CDR3 length: 15 residues. Germline V gives CDR1 MNHEY, CDR2 SMNVEV (reference sequence). Trimming took 0 bases from V and 8 from J, leaving 16 bases between them. CDR3 nucleotide sequence: TGTGCCAGCAGTTTATCGGGCACGGCGACAATCGGCTACACCTTC. It encodes CASSLSGTATIGYTF.

The table lists this clone with a count of one. This CDR3 is also generated by other DNA sequences in the sample. The chain joins TRBV19 to TRBJ2-6, with TRBD1 matching over 7 bases. V was pared by 5 bases and J by 1 base, with 2 bases of the junction left unmatched. The CDR3 spans 15 residues. Germline V gives CDR1 LNHDA, CDR2 SQIVND (reference sequence). The CDR3 nucleotides read TGTGCCAGTAGTCGACAGGGATCTGGGGCCAACGTCCTGACTTTC. This encodes CASSRQGSGANVLTF.

The genes are TRBV11-2 and TRBJ1-2; TRBD1 matches 9 bases. Germline assignment: CDR1 SGHAT and CDR2 FQNNGV. This CDR3 contains 15 residues. V lost 1 base to trimming and J lost 7 bases; unmatched junction nucleotides: 7. CDR3 residues: CASSLGPQGAGGYTF. The CDR3 DNA reads as TGTGCCAGCAGCTTAGGTCCACAGGGGGCGGGTGGCTACACCTTC.

The J gene is TRBJ2-1, the V gene TRBV11-3; 13 nucleotides agree with TRBD2. This CDR3 is built from 15 residues. Germline loops: CDR1 SGHNT, CDR2 YENEEA. V gave up 4 bases and J gave up 9 bases; unmatched junction bases: 6. The CDR3 DNA follows: TGTGCCAGCAGCTCGGGGACTAGCGGGATCGGTGAGCAGTTCTTC. Translated: CASSSGTSGIGEQFF.

This clone was seen only once. The chain joins TRBV15 to TRBJ1-1; D is perhaps TRBD1 (5 bases). The V end lost 2 bases, the J end lost 8 bases, and 9 bases lay between the germline ends. Germline lookup yields CDR1 LNHNV and CDR2 YYDKDF (reference sequence). The CDR3 is 12 residues long. This CDR3 reads CATSRPTEEAFF. Written as DNA, the CDR3 is TGTGCCACCAGCAGACCGACAGAAGAAGCTTTCTTT.

The chain uses TRBV10-1 and TRBJ1-3; D possibly corresponds to TRBD1 (5 bases). Germline V gene lookup returns CDR1 WNHNN and CDR2 SYGVQD (reference sequence). The CDR3 contains 15 residues. The germline V and J ends were trimmed by 6 bases and 4 bases, with 16 bases remaining between them. CDR3: CASSRTRTGGNTIYF. The CDR3 region has the DNA TGCGCCAGCAGCCGTACCCGAACAGGCGGAAACACCATATATTTT.

V is TRBV5-4 and J is TRBJ1-2; D ambiguous. The V gene's germline CDR1 is SGHNT and CDR2 YYREEE (reference sequence). Between the trimmed V and J ends, which lost 4 bases and 7 bases, there was a span of 23 bases. The CDR3 consists of 16 residues. The CDR3 is CASSSGQAKVLGGYTF. The CDR3 bases are TGTGCCAGCAGCAGCGGCCAGGCCAAGGTCCTGGGTGGCTACACCTTC.

The chain uses TRBV11-2 and TRBJ2-5, with 9 bases lining up with TRBD2. Germline assignment: CDR1 SGHAT and CDR2 FQNNGV. J lost 5 bases, V lost 7 bases, and 8 bases had no gene match. The length of the CDR3 is 14 residues. The CDR3 DNA reads as TGTGCCAGCACCCTTAGCGGGAGCCGGGAGACCCAGTACTTC. As protein: CASTLSGSRETQYF.

This chain joins TRBV20-1 and TRBJ1-2; D uncertain. Germline lookup yields CDR1 DFQATT and CDR2 SNEGSKA (reference sequence). With 3 bases removed from V and 2 bases from J, the gap between germline ends came to 4 bases. The CDR3 length is 11 residues. CDR3 sequence reads: CSASLNYGYTF. The CDR3 bases are TGCAGTGCTAGTTTAAACTATGGCTACACCTTC.

A few counts support this clone. The gene calls are TRBV9 and TRBJ2-2; no firm D call. The CDR3 loop spans 12 amino acids. Trimming removed 2 bases at V and 2 bases at J, with 1 base between. Germline CDR1 is SGDLS and CDR2 is YYNGEE. CDR3 nucleotide sequence: TGTGCCAGCAGCGTCAACACCGGGGAGCTGTTTTTT. This translates into CASSVNTGELFF.

The V gene is TRBV9, the J gene TRBJ2-1, with 7 bases identical to TRBD2. Germline V gene sequence: CDR1 SGDLS, CDR2 YYNGEE. This CDR3 comprises 14 residues. The V gene end was trimmed by 3 bases and the J gene end by 2 bases; junction bases not matched to a gene: 2. As DNA, the CDR3 is TGTGCCAGCAGCGGGGGACTACCCTACAATGAGCAGTTCTTC. This encodes CASSGGLPYNEQFF. The variable domain in full, completed from reference TRBV9 and TRBJ2-1, reads DSGVTQTPKHLITATGQRVTLRCSPRSGDLSVYWYQQSLDQGLQFLIQYYNGEERAKGNILERFSAQQFPDLHSELNLSSLELGDSALYFCASSGGLPYNEQFFGPGTRLTVL.